The sequence of this TCR beta chain was determined in a study of T cell responses to AZD1222 COVID-19 vaccine. Study as a whole: Some second doses came at about 4 weeks and others at about 12 weeks; these were pooled. Study findings and constraints: Possibly, clonal diversity was underestimated; donors were largely white British and included more females. Repertoire collection took place solely once the T cell response had peaked. Two doses of AZD1222 preceded a rise in Spike-specific TCR breadth and depth.

Germline V gives CDR1 LGHDT, CDR2 YNNKEL (reference sequence). This CDR3 is 16 amino acids long. J was trimmed by 0 bases and V by 4 bases; bases with no gene match: 6. The protocol was immunoSEQ multiplex PCR, while the TCRdb copy is restricted to in-frame clones and leaves out a portion. The table includes 140,000 to 150,000 clones, approximately 83% detected once. Turning to this clone: Its specificity is unknown.

Sequencing was performed on peripheral blood, taken on day 0 of AZD1222 vaccination. The sequence derives from an adult in good health. The chain links TRBV3-1 (or the pseudogene TRBV3-2) to TRBJ2-7; 10 nucleotides align to TRBD1. The CDR3 loop reads CASSPGQGTYSYEQYF. The CDR3 region has the DNA TGTGCCAGCAGCCCGGGACAGGGGACCTACTCCTACGAGCAGTACTTC.